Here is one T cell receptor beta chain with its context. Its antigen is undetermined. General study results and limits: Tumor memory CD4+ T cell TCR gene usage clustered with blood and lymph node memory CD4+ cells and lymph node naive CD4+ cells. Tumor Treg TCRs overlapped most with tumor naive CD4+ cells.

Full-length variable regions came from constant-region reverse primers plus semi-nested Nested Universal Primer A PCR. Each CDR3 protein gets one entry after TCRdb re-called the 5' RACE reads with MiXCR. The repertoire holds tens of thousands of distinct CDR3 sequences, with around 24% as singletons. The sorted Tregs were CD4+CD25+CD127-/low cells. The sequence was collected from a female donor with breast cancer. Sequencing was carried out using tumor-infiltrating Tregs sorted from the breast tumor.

CDR3 loop: CASSLTEGDEAFF. As DNA, the CDR3 is TGTGCCAGCAGCTTAACGGAAGGAGATGAAGCTTTCTTT. V and J are TRBV7-3 and TRBJ1-1; D ambiguous. The germline V gene encodes CDR1 SGHTA and CDR2 FQGTGA. V lost 0 bases and J 7 bases, leaving 9 bases between the germline ends. The CDR3 length is 13 residues.